This entry lists 30 T cell receptor beta chains sequenced from one sample in a study of blood T cell repertoires in COVID-19 (dated by TCRdb to 2020 to 2022). Library generation was performed with the immunoSEQ multiplex PCR assay. The table was pulled from immuneACCESS by TCRdb, which kept in-frame rearrangements only. Such tables lose some clones; where checked, under half of the loss comes from unresolved V genes, and the rest has no known cause. This sample comprises under 250,000 clones, 85% to 90% of them detected only once. The top ten clones comprise 3% to 4% of the sample. The sequenced sample consisted of PBMCs or T cells enriched from blood (not recorded which). Receptors originate from a woman younger than 45 with acute COVID-19.

This clone was seen a handful of times. The CDR3 here is CASSPGGGGVGQPQHF. The CDR3 DNA follows: TGTGCCAGCAGTCCCGGTGGAGGGGGCGTGGGTCAGCCCCAGCATTTT. The V call is TRBV25-1, the J call TRBJ1-5, with 7 bases lining up with TRBD1. V lost 5 bases to trimming and J lost 6 bases; unmatched junction nucleotides: 13. The CDR3 loop spans 16 amino acids. In germline, CDR1 is MGHDK, CDR2 SYGVNS.

The chain links TRBV12-3 or TRBV12-4 to TRBJ2-7; TRBD1 matches 7 bases. The CDR3 spans 13 residues. The ends lost 8 bases at V and 4 bases at J; junction bases unmatched: 8. CDR3 DNA: TGTGCCAGCGGGGGTACAGGGGCGTACGAGCAGTACTTC. This codes for CASGGTGAYEQYF.

The rearrangement joins TRBV5-1 to TRBJ2-3; 12 positions match TRBD1. J was trimmed by 6 bases and V by 2 bases; bases with no gene match: 10. This CDR3 contains 17 residues. CDR1 and CDR2 (germline): SGHRS, YFSETQ. The CDR3 loop reads CASSFLTGTGGVDTQYF. The CDR3, as DNA: TGCGCCAGCAGCTTCTTAACCGGGACAGGGGGCGTGGATACGCAGTATTTT.

The V call is TRBV7-2, the J call TRBJ2-2; D is possibly TRBD2 (5 bases). Germline V gene lookup returns CDR1 SGHTA and CDR2 FQGNSA. The CDR3 length is 16 residues. V was shortened by 5 bases and J by 1 base, with 14 bases between the two germline ends. DNA of the CDR3: TGTGCCAGCAGCCCGTTCGGAGCGGTGAACACCGGGGAGCTGTTTTTT. Protein product: CASSPFGAVNTGELFF.

The chain combines TRBV27 with TRBJ1-4, with D perhaps TRBD1 (5 bases). CDR1 is MNHEY and CDR2 is SMNVEV in the germline V gene (reference sequence). The CDR3 runs to 16 residues. With 6 bases removed from V and 0 bases from J, the gap between germline ends came to 14 bases. The CDR3 protein is CASRQEGGATNEKLFF. Here the CDR3 DNA reads TGTGCCAGCAGGCAAGAGGGAGGGGCAACTAATGAAAAACTGTTTTTT.

The chain combines TRBV14 with TRBJ1-3; D uncertain. Germline V gene sequence: CDR1 SGHDN, CDR2 FVKESK. V was trimmed by 3 bases and J by 0 bases, leaving 12 bases between them. This CDR3 comprises 16 residues. The CDR3 nucleotides read TGTGCCAGCAGCCAGACCAGGTCGAGCTCTGGAAACACCATATATTTT. This encodes CASSQTRSSSGNTIYF.

The chain links TRBV19 to TRBJ1-5, with D maybe TRBD1 (5 bases). CDR3 length: 17 amino acids. The germline V gene has CDR1 LNHDA and CDR2 SQIVND (reference sequence). Trimming shortened V by 8 bases and J by 2 bases, and 22 bases separated the two germline ends. The CDR3 coding sequence is TGTGCCAGTTCACTTAGTGGCGGGGCTATGGGCAATCAGCCCCAGCATTTT. Translating it yields CASSLSGGAMGNQPQHF. The full variable domain, in which reference TRBV19 and TRBJ1-5 provide the parts outside the CDR3, is DGGITQSPKYLFRKEGQNVTLSCEQNLNHDAMYWYRQDPGQGLRLIYYSQIVNDFQKGDIAEGYSVSREKKESFPLTVTSAQKNPTAFYLCASSLSGGAMGNQPQHFGDGTRLSIL.

The V gene is TRBV4-3, the J gene TRBJ2-3, with D perhaps matching TRBD1 (7 bases). V was cut by 0 bases and J by 6 bases, with 16 bases left in between. The CDR3 is 16 residues long. Germline V gene lookup returns CDR1 LGHNA and CDR2 YSLEER. CDR3 region: CASSQEEGASDDTQYF. The CDR3 DNA follows: TGCGCCAGCAGCCAAGAAGAGGGGGCTAGCGATGATACGCAGTATTTT.

The chain recombines TRBV5-1 with TRBJ2-7; weak D call: TRBD2 (5 bases). The germline V gene encodes CDR1 SGHRS and CDR2 YFSETQ. CDR3 length: 15 residues. V lost 0 bases to trimming and J lost 1 base, with 11 bases between them. The chain's CDR3 is CASSLESGGSYEQYF. The CDR3 DNA reads TGCGCCAGCAGCTTGGAGTCAGGCGGGTCCTACGAGCAGTACTTC. Together with reference TRBV5-1 and TRBJ2-7, the CDR3 gives the full variable domain: KAGVTQTPRYLIKTRGQQVTLSCSPISGHRSVSWYQQTPGQGLQFLFEYFSETQRNKGNFPGRFSGRQFSNSRSEMNVSTLELGDSALYLCASSLESGGSYEQYFGPGTRLTVT.

The CDR3 region has the DNA TGTGCCAGTAGTATTATCTTCCAGGAAGAAGCTTTCTTT. Protein product: CASSIIFQEEAFF. The chain links TRBV19 to TRBJ1-1; no reliable D call. The CDR3 has 13 residues. Germline V gives CDR1 LNHDA, CDR2 SQIVND (reference sequence). The V and J ends lost 3 bases and 8 bases respectively, with 13 bases between them.

The gene calls are TRBV4-1 and TRBJ2-3; 9 bases line up with TRBD2. Germline-derived CDR1 and CDR2 are MGHRA and YSYEKL. Losses at the gene ends were 0 bases for V and 1 base for J; bases not matched to a gene: 14. This CDR3 is built from 20 residues. The CDR3 nucleotides are TGCGCCAGCAGCCAAGATACCCCAGCGGAAGTAGCGGGGGGCACAGATACGCAGTATTTT. Translated, it gives CASSQDTPAEVAGGTDTQYF.

The chain combines TRBV5-1 with TRBJ1-1; D unclear. V lost 4 bases and J lost 8, with 12 bases in between. Germline V CDR1 and CDR2: SGHRS, YFSETQ. CDR3 size: 12 residues. The CDR3: CASSPDTPEAFF. The CDR3 DNA is TGCGCCAGCAGCCCTGACACACCCGAAGCTTTCTTT.

The V gene is TRBV15, the J gene TRBJ2-2; the D gene is possibly TRBD2 (5 bases). Germline V gene sequence: CDR1 LNHNV, CDR2 YYDKDF (reference sequence). The germline V and J ends were trimmed by 1 base and 7 bases, with 13 bases remaining between them. The length of the CDR3 is 15 residues. DNA for the CDR3: TGTGCCACCAGCAGAGGCGGCGGAGGTAACGGGGAGCTGTTTTTT. Translated, it gives CATSRGGGGNGELFF.

V is TRBV5-4 and J is TRBJ2-3, with D possibly being TRBD2 (5 bases). From germline, CDR1 is SGHNT and CDR2 YYREEE (reference sequence). V lost 1 base, J lost 6 bases, and 18 bases lay in between. There are 16 residues in the CDR3. CDR3 sequence: CASSLMRAPERDTQYF. The CDR3 DNA follows: TGTGCCAGCAGCTTGATGAGGGCCCCGGAGAGGGATACGCAGTATTTT.

This sequence joins TRBV27 and TRBJ1-2; 9 positions match TRBD1. V gave up 7 bases and J gave up 4 bases; unmatched junction bases: 10. CDR3 length: 15 residues. Germline CDR1 is MNHEY and CDR2 is SMNVEV (reference sequence). The CDR3 loop is CASTLTGGTPYGYTF. For the CDR3, the DNA is TGTGCCAGCACCCTGACAGGGGGGACGCCCTATGGCTACACCTTC.

This clone was seen only a few times. The chain uses TRBV7-8 and TRBJ1-2, with D possibly TRBD1 on 6 matching bases. Trimming removed 1 base from V and 2 bases from J, with 14 bases in between. The CDR3 has 16 residues. CDR1 is SGHVS and CDR2 is FQNEAQ in the germline V gene. In DNA form, the CDR3 reads TGTGCCAGCAGCTTAGACGGGCGGGGGACAAACTATGGCTACACCTTC. Amino acids: CASSLDGRGTNYGYTF.

The V and J genes are TRBV24-1 and TRBJ2-5, with a weak D call TRBD1 (5 bases). CDR1 is KGHDR, CDR2 SFDVKD, per germline. V shed 4 bases and J shed 4 bases, with 12 bases lying between them. The CDR3 loop spans 14 amino acids. The CDR3 sequence: CATSEGGHLETQYF. CDR3 DNA: TGTGCCACCAGTGAGGGTGGACACCTAGAGACCCAGTACTTC.

This clone appeared a single time. As DNA, the CDR3 is TGTGCCAGCAGCAAAAGGGGGACAGGGAATCGAGAGACCCAGTACTTC. Amino acid sequence: CASSKRGTGNRETQYF. V gene TRBV21-1 combines with J gene TRBJ2-5; TRBD1 is taken as the D call from the table, unchecked against the DNA. TRBV21-1 is shown as a pseudogene. The CDR3 contains 16 residues.

The chain links TRBV2 to TRBJ2-3; 11 bases line up with TRBD1. There are 19 residues in the CDR3. CDR1 and CDR2 from the germline V gene are SNHLY and FYNNEI. V dropped 6 bases and J dropped 0; count of bases not matched to a gene: 14. In DNA form, the CDR3 reads TGTGCCAGCAGCGTTCCACGGACAGGGGGCTTATCTAGCACAGATACGCAGTATTTT. Translating it yields CASSVPRTGGLSSTDTQYF.

The rearrangement joins TRBV6-5 to TRBJ1-1; no clear D. The CDR3 totals 12 residues. Between the trimmed V and J ends, which lost 6 bases and 4 bases, there was a span of 9 bases. Germline V gene sequence: CDR1 MNHEY, CDR2 SVGAGI. The CDR3 spells CASRLGSTEAFF. The CDR3, as DNA: TGTGCCAGCAGGCTAGGTTCCACTGAAGCTTTCTTT.

The chain is built from TRBV11-2 and TRBJ1-5; the match to TRBD1 covers 7 bases. The CDR3 length is 16 residues. V lost 5 bases and J lost 3; bases outside the gene matches: 10. CDR1 SGHAT and CDR2 FQNNGV come from the germline V gene. The CDR3 bases are TGTGCCAGCAGCCCCACTACAGGGGTTGACAATCAGCCCCAGCATTTT. It translates to CASSPTTGVDNQPQHF.

The chain recombines TRBV5-1 with TRBJ1-1; possibly TRBD1 for D (5 bases). Germline CDR1 SGHRS, CDR2 YFSETQ. The CDR3 sequence is 13 residues long. V was pared by 5 bases and J by 4 bases, with 12 bases between. The chain's CDR3 is CASSQGMGTEAFF. CDR3 in DNA: TGCGCCAGCAGTCAGGGAATGGGCACTGAAGCTTTCTTT.

The V call is TRBV5-1, the J call TRBJ1-1, with D possibly TRBD1 on 6 matching bases. The CDR3 length is 14 residues. The germline V gene has CDR1 SGHRS and CDR2 YFSETQ. Trimming left V 3 bases short and J 1 base short, with 10 bases between. The CDR3 region has the DNA TGCGCCAGCAGCTCCTACAGGGAGAACACTGAAGCTTTCTTT. Its translation: CASSSYRENTEAFF.

The chain has TRBV6-5 and TRBJ2-3; 8 bases map to TRBD2. With 3 bases clipped from V and 0 bases from J, the junction kept 2 bases outside the gene matches. The CDR3 contains 15 residues. The germline gives CDR1 MNHEY, CDR2 SVGAGI. This CDR3 is CASSYGGGSTDTQYF. The CDR3 region has the DNA TGTGCCAGCAGTTATGGCGGGGGGAGCACAGATACGCAGTATTTT.

V and J are TRBV19 and TRBJ1-5; D may be TRBD1 (6 bases). The CDR3 has 17 residues. The V and J ends lost 4 bases and 7 bases respectively, with 23 bases between them. Germline loops: CDR1 LNHDA, CDR2 SQIVND (reference sequence). CDR3 sequence (DNA): TGTGCCAGTAGTAAAACAAACTCACAGGGTGCCGGACAGCCCCAGCATTTT. Translation gives CASSKTNSQGAGQPQHF. The full variable domain, with the rest looked up from reference TRBV19 and TRBJ1-5, is DGGITQSPKYLFRKEGQNVTLSCEQNLNHDAMYWYRQDPGQGLRLIYYSQIVNDFQKGDIAEGYSVSREKKESFPLTVTSAQKNPTAFYLCASSKTNSQGAGQPQHFGDGTRLSIL.

The chain has TRBV18 and TRBJ1-1; D not resolved. The ends were cut back, 2 bases at V and 0 bases at J, with 7 bases in the middle. This CDR3 has 14 amino acids. Germline CDR1 and CDR2: KGHSH and LQKENI. The CDR3 nucleotides are TGTGCCAGCTCACCATTGGGCATGAACACTGAAGCTTTCTTT. Protein sequence: CASSPLGMNTEAFF.

This clone occurred many times. The chain carries TRBV7-6 and TRBJ1-2; D is unclear. The CDR3 extends over 15 amino acids. From germline, CDR1 is SGHVS and CDR2 FNYEAQ. Trimming pared 2 bases from V and 2 bases from J, leaving 12 bases between. This CDR3 reads CASSLSMSLNYGYTF. CDR3 sequence (DNA): TGTGCCAGCAGCTTATCTATGAGTCTAAACTATGGCTACACCTTC.

The chain joins TRBV28 to TRBJ1-6, with TRBD1 matching over 7 bases. V lost 3 bases and J lost 11; bases outside the gene matches: 10. Germline V lookup: CDR1 MDHEN, CDR2 SYDVKM. The CDR3 contains 15 residues. The CDR3 DNA sequence: TGTGCCAGCAGTTTCGGAGGGGGCGACTTTCCACCCCTCCACTTT. It encodes CASSFGGGDFPPLHF.

This clone was found once. This chain joins TRBV6-1 and TRBJ1-2; TRBD1 matches at 9 bases. The CDR3 covers 15 residues. Trimming took 2 bases from V and 5 from J; bases not matched to a gene: 6. Per germline, CDR1 MNHNS and CDR2 SASEGT. CDR3 in amino acids: CASSERGQGIYGYTF. CDR3 nucleotide sequence: TGTGCCAGCAGTGAACGTGGACAGGGGATTTATGGCTACACCTTC.

The chain carries TRBV6-5 and TRBJ2-7; 9 bases line up with TRBD2. Germline-derived CDR1 and CDR2 are MNHEY and SVGAGI. The CDR3 runs 16 residues. Unmatched junction bases numbered 7, after V lost 2 bases and J lost 2 bases. CDR3 sequence reads: CASSYLRTSVPYEQYF. Written as DNA, the CDR3 is TGTGCCAGCAGTTACCTTAGGACTAGCGTACCCTACGAGCAGTACTTC.